This T cell receptor beta chain originates from a study of blood T cell repertoires in COVID-19. Sequencing used immunoSEQ multiplex PCR; TCRdb keeps in-frame clones, though not all of them. The top ten hold 9.5% to 13% of the sample, which has around 140,000 clones, more than 65% seen once. Trimming removed 1 base at V and 4 bases at J, with 13 bases between. Germline values: CDR1 MNHNS, CDR2 SASEGT. The CDR3 sequence is 15 residues long. The V call is TRBV6-1, the J call TRBJ2-5; possibly TRBD1 for D (5 bases). Sequencing was done on a sample of peripheral blood. This clonotype was obtained from a man in his 60s with active or convalescent COVID-19. The CDR3 bases are TGTGCCAGCAGTGAAGATCGCTTAAGGGGAGAGACCCAGTACTTC. Amino acid sequence: CASSEDRLRGETQYF.